This is a list of T cell receptor beta chains from one sample in a study of T cell responses to AZD1222 COVID-19 vaccine. This table comes from immunoSEQ multiplex PCR, and its TCRdb copy is limited to in-frame clones, with some not included. The sample lists fewer than 120,000 clones; about nine tenths were seen once. The sequences come from peripheral blood, collected on day 0 of AZD1222 vaccination. The receptors shown here come from an adult in good health. The CDR3 runs from the conserved cysteine through the conserved F or W. The order of the fields is CDR3 length, J gene, clone size, V gene, D gene, CDR3 DNA, CDR3 protein. D genes are given only for firm matches. Size is stated for part of the rows, as once, few or many counts, or as a class when the clone is expanded.

cdr3_length: 12
j_call: TRBJ1-1
clone_size: NA
v_call: TRBV2
d_call: NA
cdr3_nt: TGTGCCAGCAGTCGCCTGAACACTGAAGCTTTCTTT
cdr3_aa: CASSRLNTEAFF

cdr3_length: 12
j_call: TRBJ2-3
clone_size: NA
v_call: TRBV6-6
d_call: NA
cdr3_nt: TGTGCCAGCAGGGCCCCGAGGGCATCGCAGTATTTT
cdr3_aa: CASRAPRASQYF

cdr3_length: 12
j_call: TRBJ1-6
clone_size: NA
v_call: TRBV28
d_call: NA
cdr3_nt: TGTGCCAGCATCAAAACGGGCTCACCCCTCCACTTT
cdr3_aa: CASIKTGSPLHF

cdr3_length: 14
j_call: TRBJ2-1
clone_size: NA
v_call: TRBV24-1
d_call: NA
cdr3_nt: TGTGCCACCAGTCAGGGGGGCTCCTACAATGAGCAGTTCTTC
cdr3_aa: CATSQGGSYNEQFF

cdr3_length: 12
j_call: TRBJ1-2
clone_size: NA
v_call: TRBV2
d_call: NA
cdr3_nt: TGTGCCAGCATGAGGGACATCTATGGCTACACCTTC
cdr3_aa: CASMRDIYGYTF

cdr3_length: 15
j_call: TRBJ2-7
clone_size: NA
v_call: TRBV6-6
d_call: NA
cdr3_nt: TGTGCCAGCAGAAGACAGGCAGGGGAGTTGTACGAGCAGTACTTC
cdr3_aa: CASRRQAGELYEQYF

cdr3_length: 12
j_call: TRBJ2-7
clone_size: NA
v_call: TRBV30
d_call: NA
cdr3_nt: TGTGCCTGGGCCAGGGGCTCCTACGAGCAGTACTTC
cdr3_aa: CAWARGSYEQYF

cdr3_length: 14
j_call: TRBJ1-1
clone_size: NA
v_call: TRBV7-2
d_call: NA
cdr3_nt: TGTGCCAGCAGCTTTGGTCACTCGAACACTGAAGCTTTCTTT
cdr3_aa: CASSFGHSNTEAFF

cdr3_length: 17
j_call: TRBJ2-2
clone_size: few
v_call: TRBV5-8
d_call: TRBD1
cdr3_nt: TGTGCCAGCAGCTCCACCCGGGGACAGACCGGCTTCGGGGAGCTGTTTTTT
cdr3_aa: CASSSTRGQTGFGELFF

cdr3_length: 12
j_call: TRBJ1-2
clone_size: NA
v_call: TRBV30
d_call: NA
cdr3_nt: TGTGCCTGGAGCCAGGGATACTATGGCTACACCTTC
cdr3_aa: CAWSQGYYGYTF

cdr3_length: 14
j_call: TRBJ2-1
clone_size: NA
v_call: TRBV2
d_call: NA
cdr3_nt: TGTGCCAGCAGGATGGACAGCAACTACAATGAGCAGTTCTTC
cdr3_aa: CASRMDSNYNEQFF

cdr3_length: 15
j_call: TRBJ1-3
clone_size: once
v_call: TRBV15
d_call: NA
cdr3_nt: TGTGCCACCAGCAGAGATATAGGGGCTGGAAACACCATATATTTT
cdr3_aa: CATSRDIGAGNTIYF

cdr3_length: 13
j_call: TRBJ2-1
clone_size: NA
v_call: TRBV10-2
d_call: NA
cdr3_nt: TGCGCCAGCAGTGAGTCCCCCGGGGATGAGCAGTTCTTC
cdr3_aa: CASSESPGDEQFF

cdr3_length: 16
j_call: TRBJ1-5
clone_size: NA
v_call: TRBV4-1
d_call: NA
cdr3_nt: TGCGCCAGCAGCCAAGAAGGGATGGTTTACAATCAGCCCCAGCATTTT
cdr3_aa: CASSQEGMVYNQPQHF

cdr3_length: 15
j_call: TRBJ2-1
clone_size: NA
v_call: TRBV27
d_call: TRBD2
cdr3_nt: TGTGCCAGCAGCCCCGGGACTAGCGGGAGGGATGAGCAGTTCTTC
cdr3_aa: CASSPGTSGRDEQFF

cdr3_length: 16
j_call: TRBJ1-2
clone_size: NA
v_call: TRBV7-9
d_call: NA
cdr3_nt: TGTGCCAGCAGCTTAGCCTCCGAAGAACCAAGGTATGGCTACACCTTC
cdr3_aa: CASSLASEEPRYGYTF

cdr3_length: 16
j_call: TRBJ1-2
clone_size: NA
v_call: TRBV24-1
d_call: TRBD1
cdr3_nt: TGTGCCACCAGTGATCCGGGACAGGGAAGCAGCTATGGCTACACCTTC
cdr3_aa: CATSDPGQGSSYGYTF

cdr3_length: 15
j_call: TRBJ2-7
clone_size: NA
v_call: TRBV5-1
d_call: NA
cdr3_nt: TGCGCCAGCAGTTGGGGATCCTACTCCTCCTACGAGCAGTACTTC
cdr3_aa: CASSWGSYSSYEQYF

cdr3_length: 15
j_call: TRBJ1-2
clone_size: NA
v_call: TRBV11-2
d_call: TRBD1
cdr3_nt: TGTGCCAGCAGCTTAGGTCAGGGGGCAAGGGATGGCTACACCTTC
cdr3_aa: CASSLGQGARDGYTF

cdr3_length: 14
j_call: TRBJ1-2
clone_size: NA
v_call: TRBV29-1
d_call: NA
cdr3_nt: TGCAGCGTTGTTGGGCTGGGAATTTACTATGGCTACACCTTC
cdr3_aa: CSVVGLGIYYGYTF

cdr3_length: 15
j_call: TRBJ2-5
clone_size: NA
v_call: TRBV3-1/TRBV3-2
d_call: NA
cdr3_nt: TGTGCCAGCAGCCAAGATGCCAGAAGGGGAGAGACCCAGTACTTC
cdr3_aa: CASSQDARRGETQYF

cdr3_length: 16
j_call: TRBJ1-1
clone_size: NA
v_call: TRBV5-4
d_call: TRBD1
cdr3_nt: TGTGCCAGCAGCCCGCCGGGGGACAGGGTAAACACTGAAGCTTTCTTT
cdr3_aa: CASSPPGDRVNTEAFF

cdr3_length: 13
j_call: TRBJ1-6
clone_size: NA
v_call: TRBV6-6
d_call: NA
cdr3_nt: TGTGCCAGCAGTTACGCCGTGGGCTCACCCCTCCACTTT
cdr3_aa: CASSYAVGSPLHF

cdr3_length: 16
j_call: TRBJ2-1
clone_size: once
v_call: TRBV9
d_call: NA
cdr3_nt: TGTGCCAGCAGCGTAGGAATGGTGCCCAAGGGGAATGAGCAGTTCTTC
cdr3_aa: CASSVGMVPKGNEQFF

cdr3_length: 17
j_call: TRBJ2-5
clone_size: once
v_call: TRBV2
d_call: TRBD2
cdr3_nt: TGTGCCAGCAGTGAAGGCACTAGCGGGGAGAACCAAGAGACCCAGTACTTC
cdr3_aa: CASSEGTSGENQETQYF

cdr3_length: 15
j_call: TRBJ2-7
clone_size: NA
v_call: TRBV19
d_call: NA
cdr3_nt: TGTGCCAGTAGTATAGGACGGTCCCCCGCCTACGAGCAGTACTTC
cdr3_aa: CASSIGRSPAYEQYF

cdr3_length: 12
j_call: TRBJ2-3
clone_size: NA
v_call: TRBV27
d_call: NA
cdr3_nt: TGTGCCAGCAGTCCGCTCCTAAATGTGCAGTATTTT
cdr3_aa: CASSPLLNVQYF

cdr3_length: 13
j_call: TRBJ2-5
clone_size: NA
v_call: TRBV30
d_call: NA
cdr3_nt: TGTGCCTGGAGCTCTGGGCTGCAAGAGACCCAGTACTTC
cdr3_aa: CAWSSGLQETQYF

cdr3_length: 13
j_call: TRBJ2-2
clone_size: NA
v_call: TRBV7-9
d_call: NA
cdr3_nt: TGTGCCAGCAGCTTAGATCCTACCGGGGAGCTGTTTTTT
cdr3_aa: CASSLDPTGELFF

cdr3_length: 14
j_call: TRBJ2-7
clone_size: NA
v_call: TRBV13
d_call: NA
cdr3_nt: TGTGCCAGCAGCTTAGGCGAGGGGGGATACGAGCAGTACTTC
cdr3_aa: CASSLGEGGYEQYF

cdr3_length: 15
j_call: TRBJ1-4
clone_size: few
v_call: TRBV10-1
d_call: NA
cdr3_nt: TGCGCCAGCAGTGAGTCGGACGAGACTAATGAAAAACTGTTTTTT
cdr3_aa: CASSESDETNEKLFF

cdr3_length: 15
j_call: TRBJ2-7
clone_size: NA
v_call: TRBV6-5
d_call: TRBD2
cdr3_nt: TGTGCCAGCAGTTACTCGTTTCGGGGGGGTAACGAGCAGTACTTC
cdr3_aa: CASSYSFRGGNEQYF

cdr3_length: 12
j_call: TRBJ1-1
clone_size: NA
v_call: TRBV29-1
d_call: NA
cdr3_nt: TGCAGCGTTGGTCAACAACACACTGAAGCTTTCTTT
cdr3_aa: CSVGQQHTEAFF

cdr3_length: 17
j_call: TRBJ1-4
clone_size: NA
v_call: TRBV19
d_call: NA
cdr3_nt: TGTGCCAGTAGTCCTAGTGGCAACAGGGTGAATAATGAAAAACTGTTTTTT
cdr3_aa: CASSPSGNRVNNEKLFF

cdr3_length: 15
j_call: TRBJ2-5
clone_size: NA
v_call: TRBV3-1/TRBV3-2
d_call: TRBD1
cdr3_nt: TGTGCCAGCAGCCAAGCCCAGGGGGCTACAGAGACCCAGTACTTC
cdr3_aa: CASSQAQGATETQYF

cdr3_length: 14
j_call: TRBJ1-5
clone_size: NA
v_call: TRBV28
d_call: NA
cdr3_nt: TGTGCCAGCTTTTGGCGAAACGGGAATCAGCCCCAGCATTTT
cdr3_aa: CASFWRNGNQPQHF

cdr3_length: 17
j_call: TRBJ2-3
clone_size: NA
v_call: TRBV14
d_call: TRBD1
cdr3_nt: TGTGCCAGCAGCCAAGATCCGCGACAGGGGAGCACAGATACGCAGTATTTT
cdr3_aa: CASSQDPRQGSTDTQYF

cdr3_length: 14
j_call: TRBJ1-1
clone_size: NA
v_call: TRBV7-9
d_call: NA
cdr3_nt: TGTGCCAGCAGCTTTTCGGGGTTGGGGACTGAAGCTTTCTTT
cdr3_aa: CASSFSGLGTEAFF

cdr3_length: 14
j_call: TRBJ1-2
clone_size: NA
v_call: TRBV2
d_call: NA
cdr3_nt: TGTGCCAGCAGTGCTCAGGGAAAGGGCTATGGCTACACCTTC
cdr3_aa: CASSAQGKGYGYTF

cdr3_length: 14
j_call: TRBJ1-3
clone_size: once
v_call: TRBV4-1
d_call: NA
cdr3_nt: TGCGCCAGCAGCCCAACGGACAGTGGAAACACCATATATTTT
cdr3_aa: CASSPTDSGNTIYF

cdr3_length: 13
j_call: TRBJ1-2
clone_size: NA
v_call: TRBV18
d_call: NA
cdr3_nt: TGTGCCAGCTCAGGAACAGGGCTGTTGGGCTACACCTTC
cdr3_aa: CASSGTGLLGYTF

cdr3_length: 15
j_call: TRBJ1-5
clone_size: NA
v_call: TRBV4-1
d_call: NA
cdr3_nt: TGCGCCAGCAGCCTTCAAGCGGCGAGCAATCAGCCCCAGCATTTT
cdr3_aa: CASSLQAASNQPQHF

cdr3_length: 17
j_call: TRBJ2-7
clone_size: NA
v_call: TRBV4-1
d_call: TRBD2
cdr3_nt: TGCGCCAGCAGCCAAGCCCCCCCGCGGGGGATGCAGTACGAGCAGTACTTC
cdr3_aa: CASSQAPPRGMQYEQYF

cdr3_length: 14
j_call: TRBJ1-2
clone_size: NA
v_call: TRBV5-4
d_call: NA
cdr3_nt: TGTGCCAGCAGCCGAATAGGGAGAACTTATGGCTACACCTTC
cdr3_aa: CASSRIGRTYGYTF

cdr3_length: 16
j_call: TRBJ1-5
clone_size: NA
v_call: TRBV19
d_call: NA
cdr3_nt: TGTGCCAGTAGATATCAGCCGGAGCTTAGCAATCAGCCCCAGCATTTT
cdr3_aa: CASRYQPELSNQPQHF